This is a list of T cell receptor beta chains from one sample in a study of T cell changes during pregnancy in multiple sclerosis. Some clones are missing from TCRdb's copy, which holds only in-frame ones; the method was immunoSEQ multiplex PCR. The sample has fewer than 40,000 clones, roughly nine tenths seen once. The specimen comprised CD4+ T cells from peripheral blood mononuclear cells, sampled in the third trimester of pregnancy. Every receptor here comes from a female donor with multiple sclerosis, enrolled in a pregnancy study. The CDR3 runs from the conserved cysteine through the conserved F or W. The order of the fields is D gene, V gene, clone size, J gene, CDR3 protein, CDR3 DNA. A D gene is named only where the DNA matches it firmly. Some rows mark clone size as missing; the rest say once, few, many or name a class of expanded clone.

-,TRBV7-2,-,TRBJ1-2,CASSLGQVINYGYTF,TGTGCCAGCAGCTTAGGACAGGTGATTAACTATGGCTACACCTTC
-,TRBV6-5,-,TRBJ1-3,CASSYYSTGGGNTIYF,TGTGCCAGCAGTTACTACTCGACAGGCGGTGGAAACACCATATATTTT
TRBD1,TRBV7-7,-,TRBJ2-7,CASSRGQGMDHEQYF,TGTGCTAGCAGCCGAGGACAGGGGATGGACCACGAGCAGTACTTC
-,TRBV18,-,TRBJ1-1,CASSKTAMNTEAFF,TGTGCCAGCTCTAAGACAGCTATGAACACTGAAGCTTTCTTT
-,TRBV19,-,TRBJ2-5,CASSMNRKETQYF,TGTGCCAGTAGTATGAACAGGAAAGAGACCCAGTACTTC
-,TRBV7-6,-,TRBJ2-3,CASSSIPAADTQYF,TGTGCCAGCAGCTCCATTCCTGCGGCAGATACGCAGTATTTT
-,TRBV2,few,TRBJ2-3,CASSAFGSTDTQYF,TGTGCCAGCAGTGCTTTCGGGTCCACAGATACGCAGTATTTT
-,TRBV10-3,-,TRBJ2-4,CAISEAIKNIQYF,TGTGCCATCAGTGAGGCTATCAAAAACATTCAGTACTTC
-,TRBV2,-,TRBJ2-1,CASSELSNPFYNEQFF,TGTGCCAGCAGTGAATTGAGTAACCCCTTCTACAATGAGCAGTTCTTC
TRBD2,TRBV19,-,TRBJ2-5,CASSIFSGGQETQYF,TGTGCCAGTAGTATTTTTAGCGGGGGCCAAGAGACCCAGTACTTC
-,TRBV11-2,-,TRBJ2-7,CASSLVSAGTYEQYF,TGTGCCAGCAGCTTAGTCTCGGCAGGAACCTACGAGCAGTACTTC
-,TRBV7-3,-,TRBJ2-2,CASSFGSLTGELFF,TGTGCCAGCAGCTTTGGTAGCCTCACCGGGGAGCTGTTTTTT
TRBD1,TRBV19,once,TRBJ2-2,CASSWTGDTGELFF,TGTGCCAGTAGTTGGACAGGGGACACCGGGGAGCTGTTTTTT
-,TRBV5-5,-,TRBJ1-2,CASSSLDSYGYTF,TGTGCCAGCAGCTCTCTGGACAGCTATGGCTACACCTTC
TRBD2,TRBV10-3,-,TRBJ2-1,CAISGGLAGNNEQFF,TGTGCCATCAGTGGGGGACTAGCGGGAAACAATGAGCAGTTCTTC
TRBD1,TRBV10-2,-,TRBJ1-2,CASSESGQYYGYTF,TGCGCCAGCAGTGAGTCGGGACAGTACTATGGCTACACCTTC
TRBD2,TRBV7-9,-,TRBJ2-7,CASSSRSGINYEQYF,TGTGCCAGCAGCTCCAGAAGCGGGATTAACTACGAGCAGTACTTC
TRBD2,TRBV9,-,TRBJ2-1,CASSVASTSGSYNEQFF,TGTGCCAGCAGCGTAGCTTCGACTAGCGGGAGTTACAATGAGCAGTTCTTC
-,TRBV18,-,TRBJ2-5,CASSPPGGLETQYF,TGTGCCAGCTCACCACCAGGAGGGCTGGAGACCCAGTACTTC
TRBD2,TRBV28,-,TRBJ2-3,CASSLMGSASGKTADTQYF,TGTGCCAGCAGTTTAATGGGATCAGCTAGCGGGAAAACAGCAGATACGCAGTATTTT
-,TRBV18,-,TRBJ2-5,CASSPAGSETQYF,TGTGCCAGCTCACCAGCGGGGAGCGAGACCCAGTACTTC
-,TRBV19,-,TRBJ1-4,CASSNRVTGNEKLFF,TGTGCCAGTAGTAACAGGGTGACTGGGAATGAAAAACTGTTTTTT